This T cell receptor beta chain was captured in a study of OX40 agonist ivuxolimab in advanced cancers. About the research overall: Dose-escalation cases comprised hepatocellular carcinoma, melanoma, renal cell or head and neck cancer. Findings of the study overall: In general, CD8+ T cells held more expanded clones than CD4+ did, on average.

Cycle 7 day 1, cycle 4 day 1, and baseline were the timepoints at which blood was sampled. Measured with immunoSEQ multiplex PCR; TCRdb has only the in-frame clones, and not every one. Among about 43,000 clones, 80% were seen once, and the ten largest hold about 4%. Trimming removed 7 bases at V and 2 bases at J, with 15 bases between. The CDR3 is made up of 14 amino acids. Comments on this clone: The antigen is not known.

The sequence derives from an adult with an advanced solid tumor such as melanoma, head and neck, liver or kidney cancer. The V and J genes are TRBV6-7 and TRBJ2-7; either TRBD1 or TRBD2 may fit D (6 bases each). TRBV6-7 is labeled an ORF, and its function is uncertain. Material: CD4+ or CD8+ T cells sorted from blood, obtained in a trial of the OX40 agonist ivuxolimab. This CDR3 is CASTWGAFTYEQYF. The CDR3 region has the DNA TGTGCCAGCACGTGGGGGGCCTTTACCTACGAGCAGTACTTC.